These 8 T cell receptor beta chains share one sample of origin, sequenced in a study of T cell responses to AZD1222 COVID-19 vaccine. TCRdb's table, derived via immunoSEQ multiplex PCR, lists solely in-frame clones and lacks some. The sample includes about 200,000 clones, 90% to 95% of them seen just once. Here the sequenced sample was peripheral blood, taken 28 days after the second AZD1222 dose. These receptors all come from an adult who received the AZD1222 COVID-19 vaccine.

The chain links TRBV7-3 to TRBJ2-3; 10 bases line up with TRBD2. The CDR3 covers 16 residues. Germline values: CDR1 SGHTA, CDR2 FQGTGA. J was trimmed by 1 base and V by 4 bases; bases with no gene match: 5. CDR3 loop: CASSSQRGGGTDTQYF. CDR3 in DNA: TGTGCCAGCAGCTCGCAGCGGGGGGGCGGCACAGATACGCAGTATTTT.

The rearrangement joins TRBV6-5 to TRBJ2-7; unclear D gene. V gave up 2 bases and J gave up 4 bases, with 9 bases separating them. Germline assignment: CDR1 MNHEY and CDR2 SVGAGI. The CDR3 is made up of 13 amino acids. Here the CDR3 reads CASSYTGYYEQYF. The CDR3 nucleotides read TGTGCCAGCAGTTACACCGGTTATTACGAGCAGTACTTC.

A single count supports this clone. The V and J genes are TRBV12-3 or TRBV12-4 and TRBJ2-3; D not resolved. The CDR3 loop spans 12 amino acids. V lost 3 bases to trimming and J lost 13 bases, with 14 bases between them. The CDR3 loop is CASSFERIEEYF. CDR3 DNA sequence: TGTGCCAGCAGTTTCGAAAGAATAGAGGAGTATTTT.

The genes are TRBV5-3 and TRBJ2-2; 7 bases are shared with TRBD1. TRBV5-3 belongs to the ORF category, with a function that is uncertain. V lost 4 bases to trimming and J lost 3 bases; unmatched junction nucleotides: 9. The CDR3 length is 16 residues. CDR3 sequence (DNA): TGTGCCAGAAGCCTAAGACAGGGAACGGACACCGGGGAGCTGTTTTTT. As protein: CARSLRQGTDTGELFF.

CDR3 sequence: CASSLEQGLVTQYF. The CDR3 DNA reads as TGTGCCAGCAGCTTAGAACAGGGGTTAGTGACCCAGTACTTC. The rearrangement links TRBV7-8 to TRBJ2-5; 7 bases align to TRBD1. CDR1 is SGHVS and CDR2 is FQNEAQ in the germline V gene. V dropped 1 base and J dropped 7; count of bases not matched to a gene: 6. The CDR3 is 14 residues long.

This clone was counted only a few times. This chain links TRBV9 with TRBJ1-1, with unresolved D. This CDR3 is built from 16 residues. V was shortened by 3 bases and J by 0 bases, with 15 bases between the two germline ends. Germline loops: CDR1 SGDLS, CDR2 YYNGEE. The CDR3 here is CASSARSDGMNTEAFF. The CDR3 nucleotides are TGTGCCAGCAGCGCCCGGTCGGACGGGATGAACACTGAAGCTTTCTTT.

The chain links TRBV28 to TRBJ2-7; 9 nucleotides align to TRBD1. The CDR3 covers 13 residues. The V gene's germline CDR1 is MDHEN and CDR2 SYDVKM. The J segment lost 2 bases and the V segment lost 5 bases, leaving 1 base of the junction unmatched. CDR3 sequence reads: CASSGDRAYEQYF. CDR3 DNA: TGTGCCAGCAGTGGGGACAGGGCCTACGAGCAGTACTTC.

The chain is built from TRBV7-9 and TRBJ1-5; the D is unclear. V shed 1 base and J shed 7 bases, with 8 bases lying between them. In germline, CDR1 is SEHNR, CDR2 FQNEAQ (reference sequence). The CDR3 spans 13 residues. The CDR3 protein is CASSLGLGQPQHF. As DNA, the CDR3 is TGTGCCAGCAGCTTAGGCCTAGGGCAGCCCCAGCATTTT.